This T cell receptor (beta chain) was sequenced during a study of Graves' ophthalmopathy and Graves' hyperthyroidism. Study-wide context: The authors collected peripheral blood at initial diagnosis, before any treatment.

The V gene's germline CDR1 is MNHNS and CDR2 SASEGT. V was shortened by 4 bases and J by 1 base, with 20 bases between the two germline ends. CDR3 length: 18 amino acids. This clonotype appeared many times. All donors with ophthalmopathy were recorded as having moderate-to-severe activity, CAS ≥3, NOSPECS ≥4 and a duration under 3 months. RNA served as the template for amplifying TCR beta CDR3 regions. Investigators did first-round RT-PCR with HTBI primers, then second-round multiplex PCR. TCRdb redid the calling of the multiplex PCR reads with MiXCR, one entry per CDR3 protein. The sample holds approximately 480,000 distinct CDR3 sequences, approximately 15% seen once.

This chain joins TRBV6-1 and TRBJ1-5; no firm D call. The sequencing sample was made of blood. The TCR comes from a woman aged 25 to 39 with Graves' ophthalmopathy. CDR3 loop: CASSGAPGLLSSNQPQHF. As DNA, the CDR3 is TGTGCCAGCAGTGGAGCCCCCGGCCTCCTGTCCAGCAATCAGCCCCAGCATTTT.